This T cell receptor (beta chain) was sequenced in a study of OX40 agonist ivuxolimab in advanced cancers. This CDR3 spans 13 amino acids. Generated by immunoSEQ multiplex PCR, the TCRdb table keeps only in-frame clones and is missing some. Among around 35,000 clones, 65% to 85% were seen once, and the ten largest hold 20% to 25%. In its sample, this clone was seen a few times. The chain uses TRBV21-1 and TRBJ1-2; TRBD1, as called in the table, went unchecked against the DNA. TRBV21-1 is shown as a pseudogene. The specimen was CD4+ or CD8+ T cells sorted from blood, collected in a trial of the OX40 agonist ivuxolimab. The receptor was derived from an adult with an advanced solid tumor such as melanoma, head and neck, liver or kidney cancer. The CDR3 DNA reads TGTGCCAGCAGTGGGACAGGGAACTATGGCTACACCTTC. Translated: CASSGTGNYGYTF.